This T cell receptor (beta chain) was identified in a study of monozygotic twins with inflammatory bowel disease. No DNA is given; TCRdb re-called the 5' RACE reads and lists each CDR3 protein once. The table gives about 140,000 distinct CDR3 sequences; the top ten clones make up around 1.2% of it. This clonotype was sampled from a human donor with ulcerative colitis or Crohn's disease, or a healthy co-twin of an affected twin (not recorded which). The sample taken for sequencing was blood.

The CDR3 region is CASSLDRANTEAFF. The genes are TRBV5-5 and TRBJ1-1. The CDR3 totals 14 residues. Germline-derived CDR1 and CDR2 are SGHKS and YYEKEE (reference sequence). Looking up the rest from reference TRBV5-5 and TRBJ1-1 gives the full variable domain: DAGVTQSPTHLIKTRGQQVTLRCSPISGHKSVSWYQQVLGQGPQFIFQYYEKEERGRGNFPDRFSARQFPNYSSELNVNALLLGDSALYLCASSLDRANTEAFFGQGTRLTVV.